This TCR beta chain derives from a study of blood T cell repertoires in COVID-19. Study information: Some COVID-19 samples were acute and others convalescent; all came from the United States, Italy and Spain. Sources were T cells, B-cell-depleted T cells, or PBMCs; the material itself was cDNA or gDNA.

How the authors handled the data: Amplification of reference gene primers provided the estimated nucleated cell counts. Sequencing was performed with immunoSEQ multiplex PCR; in TCRdb, only in-frame clones are kept and a portion is missing. The D gene and trimming were derived from the DNA, and the V and J assignments and clone size from that table. This sample has 70,000 to 85,000 clones, with 80% to 90% found just once. Germline trimming cut 5 bases from V and 5 bases from J; bases unmatched to any gene: 2. In germline, CDR1 is GTSNPN, CDR2 SVGIG (reference sequence). The CDR3 is 12 amino acids. The gene calls are TRBV30 and TRBJ2-1, with TRBD2 matching over 8 bases. Sequenced input: peripheral blood. This sequence was found in an elderly woman with acute or convalescent COVID-19. The DNA of the CDR3 is TGTGCCTGGGGGCGGGGGGACAATGAGCAGTTCTTC. Translating gives CAWGRGDNEQFF.